What follows describes a single T cell receptor beta chain. Its specificity is not known. The data belong to a study of shared clonotypes between healthy human individuals. Study-wide results and caveats: An expected dependence of interdonor clonotype sharing on sequencing depth was noted. Estimated richness values were generally larger in naive subsets than in memory subsets.

The germline CDR1 and CDR2 sequences are MNHEY and SVGAGI. This CDR3 has 13 amino acids. V shed 4 bases and J shed 4 bases, with 8 bases lying between them. Sequenced by immunoSEQ multiplex PCR; TCRdb stores in-frame clones only, minus some. This sample yields approximately 2.5 million clones, of which more than 90% are seen a single time; around 0.14% belongs to the top ten. The receptor was isolated from a man younger than 35 in good health. This rearrangement joins TRBV6-5 to TRBJ2-4; D is unresolved. Sequenced: naive CD4+ T cells sorted from blood. Subset denoted: CD45RA+ positively selected. The CDR3 spells CASSLDGKNIQYF. The CDR3 DNA is TGTGCCAGCAGTTTGGACGGGAAAAACATTCAGTACTTC.